This passage covers 4 T cell receptor beta chains from one sample sequenced in a study of blood T cell repertoires in COVID-19. TCRdb keeps only in-frame clones here, not all; method: immunoSEQ multiplex PCR. The table includes 150,000 or so clones, roughly nine tenths detected once. The sample taken for sequencing was PBMCs or T cells enriched from blood (not recorded which). The receptors shown here come from a human donor with acute COVID-19. The donor label of this sample is uncertain.

This clone was seen once. Distinct nucleotide sequences in the sample also encode this CDR3. This chain connects TRBV12-5 to TRBJ2-7; 8 positions agree with TRBD1. CDR1 and CDR2 (germline): LGHNT, FRNRAP. V gave up 5 bases and J gave up 2 bases; unmatched junction bases: 5. The CDR3 has 14 residues. CDR3 amino acids: CASGPGQGAYEQYF. In DNA, the CDR3 is TGTGCTAGTGGTCCCGGACAGGGAGCCTACGAGCAGTACTTC.

The chain recombines TRBV9 with TRBJ1-1; D is ambiguous. The CDR3 spans 14 residues. V was pared by 1 base and J by 1 base, with 8 bases between. Germline assignment: CDR1 SGDLS and CDR2 YYNGEE. The CDR3, as DNA: TGTGCCAGCAGCGTAACCCGACAGAACACTGAAGCTTTCTTT. Its protein product is CASSVTRQNTEAFF. The entire variable domain, with the rest obtained from reference TRBV9 and TRBJ1-1, is as follows: DSGVTQTPKHLITATGQRVTLRCSPRSGDLSVYWYQQSLDQGLQFLIQYYNGEERAKGNILERFSAQQFPDLHSELNLSSLELGDSALYFCASSVTRQNTEAFFGQGTRLTVV.

The V gene is TRBV5-4, the J gene TRBJ1-1; tentatively, D is TRBD1 (6 bases). The CDR3 covers 15 residues. The ends were cut back, 0 bases at V and 4 bases at J, with 13 bases in the middle. From germline, CDR1 is SGHNT and CDR2 YYREEE (reference sequence). In nucleotides, the CDR3 is TGTGCCAGCAGCTTGGTAACAGGGAAGGGCACTGAAGCTTTCTTT. It yields the protein CASSLVTGKGTEAFF.

This chain joins TRBV19 and TRBJ1-5, with D perhaps matching TRBD1 (6 bases). The germline gives CDR1 LNHDA, CDR2 SQIVND (reference sequence). Trimming removed 6 bases at V and 6 bases at J, with 15 bases between. The CDR3 spans 14 residues. CDR3 nucleotide sequence: TGTGCCAGTAGCTCGGACAGCGCCGGTCAGCCCCAGCATTTT. It is translated as CASSSDSAGQPQHF.